These T cell receptor beta chains were read from a single sample in a study of blood T cell repertoires in COVID-19. Produced via immunoSEQ multiplex PCR; TCRdb's table is partial and in-frame only. The sample holds around 400,000 clones, 80% to 90% seen once. The sample was peripheral blood. Every receptor here comes from a woman aged 60-75 years with COVID-19, enrolled during active disease. CDR3s include the opening cysteine and the closing phenylalanine or tryptophan. The order of the fields is V gene, J gene, CDR3 protein.

v_gene: TRBV6-6; j_gene: TRBJ2-7; CDR3aa: CASSYSTGGTYEQYF
v_gene: TRBV12-3/TRBV12-4; j_gene: TRBJ1-2; CDR3aa: CASNQGDYGYTF
v_gene: TRBV9; j_gene: TRBJ1-6; CDR3aa: CASSRMGQGTNSPLHF
v_gene: TRBV28; j_gene: TRBJ1-5; CDR3aa: CASSPGQLNQPQHF
v_gene: TRBV6-5; j_gene: TRBJ1-3; CDR3aa: CASSYDSLNSGNTIYF
v_gene: TRBV7-9; j_gene: TRBJ2-1; CDR3aa: CASSYVSDEQFF
v_gene: TRBV7-3; j_gene: TRBJ2-1; CDR3aa: CASSLFGSGGSSYNEQFF
v_gene: TRBV19; j_gene: TRBJ1-1; CDR3aa: CASSIPTGGVLEAFF
v_gene: TRBV19; j_gene: TRBJ1-4; CDR3aa: CASSISTTNEKLFF
v_gene: TRBV5-6; j_gene: TRBJ1-5; CDR3aa: CASSLDRTGPQHF
v_gene: TRBV2; j_gene: TRBJ2-1; CDR3aa: CASIRILVDNEQFF
v_gene: TRBV2; j_gene: TRBJ2-1; CDR3aa: CASMLPRDLSYNEQFF
v_gene: TRBV27; j_gene: TRBJ1-1; CDR3aa: CASSLSYDDPPRGAFF
v_gene: TRBV9; j_gene: TRBJ1-1; CDR3aa: CASSALGTGEAFF
v_gene: TRBV7-8; j_gene: TRBJ1-5; CDR3aa: CASRPGALSNQPQHF
v_gene: TRBV5-1; j_gene: TRBJ2-3; CDR3aa: CASSPPRFHGDTQYF
v_gene: TRBV20-1; j_gene: TRBJ1-3; CDR3aa: CSASVTGSGNTIYF
v_gene: TRBV7-8; j_gene: TRBJ1-2; CDR3aa: CASSLGGNYGYTF
v_gene: TRBV9; j_gene: TRBJ1-1; CDR3aa: CASSDDDTAEAFF
v_gene: TRBV27; j_gene: TRBJ2-7; CDR3aa: CATSGQGYEQYF
v_gene: TRBV2; j_gene: TRBJ2-3; CDR3aa: CASSEGDRVLDTQYF
v_gene: TRBV19; j_gene: TRBJ2-2; CDR3aa: CASSIRTGGRPGELFF
v_gene: TRBV28; j_gene: TRBJ2-7; CDR3aa: CASRLRGPEQYF
v_gene: TRBV5-4; j_gene: TRBJ1-1; CDR3aa: CASSLAGQGNTEAFF
v_gene: TRBV19; j_gene: TRBJ2-3; CDR3aa: CASSPRSGRADTQYF
v_gene: TRBV27; j_gene: TRBJ2-7; CDR3aa: CASSAGQGPYEQYF
v_gene: TRBV12-3/TRBV12-4; j_gene: TRBJ2-7; CDR3aa: CASSLTVSYEQYF
v_gene: TRBV30; j_gene: TRBJ1-2; CDR3aa: CAWGPHYHSGYTF
v_gene: TRBV2; j_gene: TRBJ1-5; CDR3aa: CATSDHRGGNQPQHF
v_gene: TRBV18; j_gene: TRBJ2-5; CDR3aa: CASSGEGETQYF
v_gene: TRBV5-6; j_gene: TRBJ1-1; CDR3aa: CASSDRDRGQNTEAFF
v_gene: TRBV30; j_gene: TRBJ2-2; CDR3aa: CAPGGLRGASGGTTGELFF
v_gene: TRBV6-1; j_gene: TRBJ1-5; CDR3aa: CASSEAIRVGQPQHF
v_gene: TRBV6-5; j_gene: TRBJ2-5; CDR3aa: CASSRQGGQETQYF
v_gene: TRBV18; j_gene: TRBJ1-1; CDR3aa: CASSPLDRSTEAFF
v_gene: TRBV3-1/TRBV3-2; j_gene: TRBJ2-1; CDR3aa: CASSQGNRDTNEQFF
v_gene: TRBV6-5; j_gene: TRBJ2-7; CDR3aa: CASSYRDRGTYEQYF
v_gene: TRBV6-5; j_gene: TRBJ1-1; CDR3aa: CASSSPGFTEAFF
v_gene: TRBV2; j_gene: TRBJ2-2; CDR3aa: CASTRRGGAPGELFF
v_gene: TRBV4-2; j_gene: TRBJ2-5; CDR3aa: CASSQGPTSGQETQYF
v_gene: TRBV11-2; j_gene: TRBJ2-1; CDR3aa: CASRRAGTNYNEQFF
v_gene: TRBV19; j_gene: TRBJ1-5; CDR3aa: CASSIQGRNQPQHF
v_gene: TRBV28; j_gene: TRBJ1-1; CDR3aa: CASTSNTEAFF
v_gene: TRBV7-8; j_gene: TRBJ2-7; CDR3aa: CASSFTQGRHTYEQYF
v_gene: TRBV18; j_gene: TRBJ1-5; CDR3aa: CASSPSQGAGQPQHF
v_gene: TRBV6-2/TRBV6-3; j_gene: TRBJ1-2; CDR3aa: CASSYSGVQIYGYTF
v_gene: TRBV2; j_gene: TRBJ2-2; CDR3aa: CASSDGTPTNTGELFF